Each of the 7 T cell receptor beta chains below was sequenced from the same sample in a study of tissue T cells after allogeneic stem cell transplantation. Time point meaning: mouse harvest day 14 after allogeneic transplant. The graft held 10^6 splenic CD5+ T cells and 10^7 T-cell-depleted bone marrow cells. The assay was immunoSEQ multiplex PCR, and TCRdb's table has in-frame clones only and misses some. This sample has some 9,300 clones; around 33% occur once, and the top ten carry 4.5% to 5.5%. What was sequenced was skin. Source of these receptors: a female BALB/c mouse given C57BL/6 T cells with graft-versus-host disease after an allogeneic hematopoietic cell transplant.

This clone has just a few counts. Gene names refer to mouse genes. Coverage ceases 1 residue before the CDR3 finishes, and the germline J gene fills in the end. The rearrangement links TRBV26 to TRBJ1-1, with D possibly matching TRBD1 (5 bases). V was trimmed by 4 bases and J by 0 bases, leaving 9 bases between them. Germline V gene data show CDR1 as KGHPV and CDR2 as FQNQEV (reference sequence). This CDR3 spans 14 amino acids. Partial CDR3 DNA: TGTGCCAGCAGTCGTCAGACAGCAAACACAGAAGTCTTC. It yields the protein CASSRQTANTEVF. The full CDR3 reads CASSRQTANTEVFF. The full variable domain, with the rest looked up from reference TRBV26 and TRBJ1-1, is NSKVIQTPRYLVKGQGQKAKMRCIPEKGHPVVFWYQQNKNNEFKFLINFQNQEVLQQIDMTEKRFSAECPSNSPCSLEIQSSEAGDSALYLCASSRQTANTEVFFGKGTRLTVV.

For this clone: Mismatch with germline at one junction end may stem from a read error. The genes and germline here are from mouse. The CDR3 goes on 1 residue after the read ends, and that part is filled in from the germline J gene. The chain joins TRBV13-2 to TRBJ2-7, with D possibly being TRBD1 (5 bases). The CDR3 consists of 12 residues. In germline, CDR1 is NNHNN, CDR2 SYGAGS (reference sequence). The sequenced CDR3 bases are TGTGCCAGCAGTGATCAGGGCTATGAACAGTAC. Translating gives CASSDQGYEQY. The CDR3, in full, reads CASSDQGYEQYF.

Regarding this clone: Germline and genes here are mouse. The CDR3 end falls 1 residue outside the read, so it is completed with the germline J gene. V is TRBV23 and J is TRBJ2-5; the table's D call, TRBD1, was not checked against the DNA. The CDR3 length is 14 residues. Germline CDR1 KGHTA, CDR2 FQNQQP. The CDR3 sequence: CSSSQYQGGDTQYF. The DNA read from the CDR3 is TGCTCCAGCAGTCAATACCAGGGGGGAGACACCCAGTAC.

About this clone itself: Gene names are mouse gene names. The CDR3 goes on 1 residue after the read ends, and that part is filled in from the germline J gene. This sequence joins TRBV19 and TRBJ1-4; the match to TRBD1 covers 7 bases. V was clipped by 6 bases and J by 4 bases; unmatched bases: 6. From germline, CDR1 is FNHDT and CDR2 SITEND (reference sequence). This CDR3 contains 14 residues. Partial CDR3 DNA: TGTGCCAGCACCCCCGGGACAGACAACGAAAGATTATTT. Its translation: CASTPGTDNERLF. The full CDR3 protein reads CASTPGTDNERLFF.

This clone has only one observation. Genes and germline come from the mouse. Sequencing ends 1 residue short of the CDR3 end; the germline J gene provides the rest. This chain links TRBV3 with TRBJ2-3; tentatively, D is TRBD2 (5 bases). V lost 5 bases to trimming and J lost 4 bases, with 7 bases between them. CDR1 is SNHLY and CDR2 is FYNGKV in the germline V gene (reference sequence). The CDR3 is 12 amino acids. CDR3 in amino acids: CASSPGSETLYF. The CDR3 bases that were read are TGTGCCAGCAGCCCTGGGTCAGAAACGCTGTAT.

As regards this clone: Here the gene names and germline are mouse. CDR3: CASSRDSYAEQFF. Partial CDR3 DNA: TGTGCCAGCAGCCGGGACAGCTATGCTGAGCAGTTC. The chain carries TRBV3 and TRBJ2-1; 7 nucleotides match TRBD1. The read finishes 1 residue shy of the CDR3 end, and the germline J gene is used to complete it. CDR3 length: 13 amino acids. The ends lost 5 bases at V and 3 bases at J; junction bases unmatched: 1. CDR1 is SNHLY and CDR2 is FYNGKV in the germline V gene (reference sequence).

Remarks on this clone: Mouse gene names and germline throughout. The missing CDR3 end, 1 residue past where the read stops, is filled in from the germline J gene. The chain has TRBV3 and TRBJ2-5; TRBD2 agrees at 9 bases. This CDR3 has 14 amino acids. Germline assignment: CDR1 SNHLY and CDR2 FYNGKV (reference sequence). V gave up 5 bases and J gave up 3 bases; unmatched junction bases: 3. CDR3 region: CASSPGTGQDTQYF. The covered CDR3 bases are TGTGCCAGCAGCCCCGGGACTGGGCAAGACACCCAGTAC.